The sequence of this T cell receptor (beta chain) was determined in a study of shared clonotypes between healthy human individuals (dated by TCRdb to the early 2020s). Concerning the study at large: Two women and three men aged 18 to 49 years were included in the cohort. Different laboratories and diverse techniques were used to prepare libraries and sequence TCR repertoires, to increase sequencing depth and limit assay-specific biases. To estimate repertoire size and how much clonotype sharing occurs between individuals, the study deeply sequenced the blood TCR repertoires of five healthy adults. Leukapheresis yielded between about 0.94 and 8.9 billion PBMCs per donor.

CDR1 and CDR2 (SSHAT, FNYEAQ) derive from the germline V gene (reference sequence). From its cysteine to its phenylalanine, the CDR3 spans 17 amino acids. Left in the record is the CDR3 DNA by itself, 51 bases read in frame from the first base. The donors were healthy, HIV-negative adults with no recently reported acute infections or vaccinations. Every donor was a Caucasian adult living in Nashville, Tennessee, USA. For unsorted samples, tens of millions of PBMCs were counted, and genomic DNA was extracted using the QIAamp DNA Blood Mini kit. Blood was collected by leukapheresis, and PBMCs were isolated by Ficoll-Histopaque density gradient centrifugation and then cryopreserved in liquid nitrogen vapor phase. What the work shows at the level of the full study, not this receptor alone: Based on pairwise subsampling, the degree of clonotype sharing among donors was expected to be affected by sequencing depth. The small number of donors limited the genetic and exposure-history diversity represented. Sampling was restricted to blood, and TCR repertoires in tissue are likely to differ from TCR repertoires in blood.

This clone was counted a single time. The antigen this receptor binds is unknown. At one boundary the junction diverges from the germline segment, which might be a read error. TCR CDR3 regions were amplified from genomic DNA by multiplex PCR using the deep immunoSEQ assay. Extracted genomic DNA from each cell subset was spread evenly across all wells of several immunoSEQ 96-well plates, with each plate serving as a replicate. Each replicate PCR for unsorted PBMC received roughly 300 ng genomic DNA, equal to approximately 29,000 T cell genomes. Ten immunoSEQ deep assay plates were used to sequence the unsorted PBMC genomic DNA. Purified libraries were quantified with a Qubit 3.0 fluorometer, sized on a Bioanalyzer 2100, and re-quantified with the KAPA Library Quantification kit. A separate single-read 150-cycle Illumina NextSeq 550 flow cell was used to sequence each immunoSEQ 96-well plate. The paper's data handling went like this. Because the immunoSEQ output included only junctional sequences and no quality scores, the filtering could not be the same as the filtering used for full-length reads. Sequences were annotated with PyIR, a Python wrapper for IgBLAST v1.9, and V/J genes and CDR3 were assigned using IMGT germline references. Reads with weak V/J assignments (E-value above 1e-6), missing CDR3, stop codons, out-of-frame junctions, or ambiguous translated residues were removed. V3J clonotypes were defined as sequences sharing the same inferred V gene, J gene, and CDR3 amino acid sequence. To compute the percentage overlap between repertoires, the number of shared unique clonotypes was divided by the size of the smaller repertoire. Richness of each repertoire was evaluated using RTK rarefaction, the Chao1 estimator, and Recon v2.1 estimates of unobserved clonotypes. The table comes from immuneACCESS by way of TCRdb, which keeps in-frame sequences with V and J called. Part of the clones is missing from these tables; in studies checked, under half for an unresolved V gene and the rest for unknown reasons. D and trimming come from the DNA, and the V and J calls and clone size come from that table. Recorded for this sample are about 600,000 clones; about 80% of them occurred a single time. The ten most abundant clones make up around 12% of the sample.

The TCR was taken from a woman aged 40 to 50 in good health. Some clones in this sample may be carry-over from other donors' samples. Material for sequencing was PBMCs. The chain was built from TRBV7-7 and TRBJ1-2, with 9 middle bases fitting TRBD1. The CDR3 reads CASSDTIHRDRAYGYTF. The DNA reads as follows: TGTGCTAGCAGCGACACAATACACCGGGACAGGGCCTATGGCTACACCTTC. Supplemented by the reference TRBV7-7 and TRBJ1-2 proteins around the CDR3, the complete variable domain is GAGVSQSPRYKVTKRGQDVTLRCDPISSHATLYWYQQALGQGPEFLTYFNYEAQPDKSGLPSDRFSAERPEGSISTLTIQRTEQRDSAMYRCASSDTIHRDRAYGYTFGSGTRLTVV.